Each of the 6 T cell receptor beta chains below was sequenced from the same sample in a study of regulatory T cells in long-lasting Graves disease. Arm-PCR of CDR3 regions with iRepertoire HTBI primers generated TCR beta libraries. TCRdb reanalysed the multiplex PCR reads using MiXCR and keeps one entry per CDR3 protein. The table lists a few hundred thousand distinct CDR3 sequences, about an eighth of them singletons. The time point here: newly diagnosed GD, antithyroid drugs for less than 3 months. Making the TCR library involved RNA that had been extracted from PBMCs. These data were also filed under a second study, of T cells in Graves' hyperthyroidism and ophthalmopathy.

This specimen consisted of peripheral blood mononuclear cells (PBMCs), obtained at new diagnosis, from a patient treated with antithyroid drugs. The origin of the receptors is a young woman with Graves disease.

This clonotype was detected many times. The rearrangement uses TRBV20-1 and TRBJ1-1; 8 nucleotides line up with TRBD1. This CDR3 region has 13 residues. From germline, CDR1 is DFQATT and CDR2 SNEGSKA (reference sequence). The V and J ends lost 5 bases and 4 bases, in that order; junction bases with no gene match: 6. The CDR3 loop is CSASQGVSTEAFF. DNA of the CDR3: TGCAGTGCTTCACAGGGGGTGAGCACTGAAGCTTTCTTT.

Ten or more counts support this clonotype. This sequence joins TRBV30 and TRBJ2-3; the match to TRBD1 covers 7 bases. Looked up from germline, CDR1 is GTSNPN and CDR2 is SVGIG (reference sequence). With V trimmed by 2 bases and J by 0 bases, 2 bases remained unmatched. The CDR3 covers 14 residues. The CDR3 loop is CAWSRDRSTDTQYF. CDR3 coding DNA: TGTGCCTGGAGTCGGGACAGAAGCACAGATACGCAGTATTTT.

The chain uses TRBV20-1 and TRBJ1-1; D unresolved. The length of the CDR3 is 13 residues. Trimming removed 3 bases at V and 1 base at J, with 9 bases between. Germline V gene sequence: CDR1 DFQATT, CDR2 SNEGSKA (reference sequence). CDR3 protein: CSASRWRNTEAFF. Here the CDR3 DNA reads TGCAGTGCTAGTCGGTGGCGGAACACTGAAGCTTTCTTT.

This clonotype appeared a few times. The chain joins TRBV5-5 to TRBJ2-7; D may be TRBD1 (5 bases). In germline, CDR1 is SGHKS, CDR2 YYEKEE (reference sequence). With 0 bases removed from V and 4 bases from J, the gap between germline ends came to 14 bases. This CDR3 has 15 residues. This CDR3 is CASSLEGRVVYEQYF. Written as DNA, the CDR3 is TGTGCCAGCAGCTTGGAAGGCAGGGTAGTATACGAGCAGTACTTC.

This clonotype was detected ten times or more. This chain joins TRBV10-3 and TRBJ2-1, with D perhaps TRBD2 (6 bases). Germline CDR1 ENHRY, CDR2 SYGVKD. The length of the CDR3 is 14 residues. V was trimmed by 2 bases and J by 4 bases, leaving 9 bases between them. The CDR3 region is CAISERESYNEQFF. The CDR3 DNA is TGTGCCATCAGTGAGCGGGAGAGTTACAATGAGCAGTTCTTC.

This clonotype was counted only a few times. The chain has TRBV2 and TRBJ1-4; D is undetermined. CDR3 length: 16 residues. The ends were cut back, 1 base at V and 10 bases at J, with 19 bases in the middle. Germline values: CDR1 SNHLY, CDR2 FYNNEI. In DNA form, the CDR3 reads TGTGCCAGCAGTGAAGATTCTGGTAATGGTCCTGGAAAACTGTTTTTT. It translates to CASSEDSGNGPGKLFF.